The clone carrying this TCR beta chain occurred many times. This CDR3 is 13 amino acids long. The V and J ends lost 0 bases and 7 bases respectively, with 7 bases between them. Germline CDR1 SGHRS, CDR2 YFSETQ. It was 5'RACE with constant-segment primers that produced the TCR alpha and TCR beta cDNA libraries, which carried sample barcodes and UMIs. Each CDR3 protein gets one entry after TCRdb re-called the 5' RACE reads with MiXCR. This table holds under 300,000 distinct CDR3 sequences, approximately 9% found once. The sample belongs to a study of T-cell memory formation after mild COVID-19. Sample: PBMCs or a T cell subset sorted from them (not recorded which). The chain has TRBV5-1 and TRBJ2-2, with TRBD2 as a possible D gene (5 bases). The clonotype comes from a man aged 18-30 years who had mild COVID-19 (a few samples of this study predate the infection). Cell type and time point are not known. CDR3 nucleotides: TGCGCCAGCAGCTTGGCCGGGGTCGGGGAGCTGTTTTTT. Protein sequence: CASSLAGVGELFF.